This passage covers 32 T cell receptor beta chains from one sample sequenced in a study of shared clonotypes between healthy human individuals. Some clones are missing from TCRdb's copy, which holds only in-frame ones; the method was immunoSEQ multiplex PCR. This table has millions of clones, about 95% appearing once. The naive CD8 subset, CD45RO-negative cells positively selected for CCR7, excluded terminally differentiated effector memory CD45RA+ cells. The material sequenced was naive CD8+ T cells sorted from blood. The receptors were sampled from a man aged 18-30 years in good health.

The gene calls are TRBV11-2 and TRBJ2-2; D may be TRBD1 (6 bases). V was clipped by 3 bases and J by 1 base, with 9 bases between them. Germline CDR1 is SGHAT and CDR2 is FQNNGV. The CDR3 is 15 amino acids. The CDR3 nucleotides read TGTGCCAGCAGCTTCAACAGGGTGAACACCGGGGAGCTGTTTTTT. Translating it yields CASSFNRVNTGELFF.

About this clone itself: The same CDR3 arises from other DNA sequences in this sample as well. The chain employs TRBV11-2 and TRBJ2-7; TRBD1 aligns across 9 bases. CDR1 and CDR2 from the germline V gene are SGHAT and FQNNGV. This CDR3 has 14 residues. V was clipped by 3 bases and J by 3 bases; unmatched bases: 3. The CDR3 loop reads CASSFGTGLYEQYF. DNA of the CDR3: TGTGCCAGCAGCTTCGGGACAGGGCTCTACGAGCAGTACTTC.

The rearrangement uses TRBV21-1 and TRBJ2-7; whether TRBD1, the table's D call, matches the DNA was not checked. TRBV21-1 is annotated as a pseudogene. CDR3 length equals 14 residues. CDR3 protein: CASSGTGGLNEQYF. DNA for the CDR3: TGTGCCAGCAGCGGGACAGGGGGCCTCAACGAGCAGTACTTC.

This rearrangement joins TRBV9 to TRBJ1-2; no clear D. The CDR3 contains 16 residues. With 0 bases removed from V and 2 bases from J, the gap between germline ends came to 14 bases. CDR1 and CDR2 (germline): SGDLS, YYNGEE. The CDR3 loop is CASSVASGSPNYGYTF. DNA for the CDR3: TGTGCCAGCAGCGTAGCCTCGGGCAGCCCCAACTATGGCTACACCTTC.

V is TRBV4-3 and J is TRBJ2-1, with 7 bases lining up with TRBD1. The ends lost 0 bases at V and 1 base at J; junction bases unmatched: 6. This CDR3 comprises 17 residues. Germline CDR1 reads LGHNA; CDR2 reads YSLEER. Written as DNA, the CDR3 is TGCGCCAGCAGCCAAGAGACGACAGGGCGTTCCTACAATGAGCAGTTCTTC. This translates into CASSQETTGRSYNEQFF.

The chain employs TRBV5-4 and TRBJ2-1; D is unclear. Germline-derived CDR1 and CDR2 are SGHNT and YYREEE (reference sequence). The germline V and J ends were trimmed by 0 bases and 8 bases, with 3 bases remaining between them. This CDR3 contains 11 residues. CDR3 sequence: CASSLDDEQFF. CDR3 nucleotide sequence: TGTGCCAGCAGCTTGGATGATGAGCAGTTCTTC.

The V and J genes are TRBV7-2 and TRBJ2-7; D possibly corresponds to TRBD1 (6 bases). The CDR3 runs 15 residues. Trimming pared 1 base from V and 3 bases from J, leaving 13 bases between. The germline CDR1 and CDR2 sequences are SGHTA and FQGNSA. This CDR3 is CASSLDGQGNYEQYF. As DNA, the CDR3 is TGTGCCAGCAGCTTAGACGGTCAGGGGAACTACGAGCAGTACTTC.

The chain recombines TRBV7-2 with TRBJ2-7, with D tentatively TRBD1 or TRBD2 (6 bases each). Trimming removed 4 bases from V and 8 bases from J, with 15 bases in between. This CDR3 has 13 amino acids. Germline CDR1 and CDR2: SGHTA and FQGNSA. The CDR3 spells CASSSTNGGQQYF. In DNA, the CDR3 is TGTGCCAGCAGCTCCACTAATGGGGGGCAGCAGTACTTC.

The gene calls are TRBV19 and TRBJ2-2, with TRBD1 matching over 8 bases. Germline CDR1 and CDR2: LNHDA and SQIVND (reference sequence). The junction had 11 bases not matched to a gene; V was cut back by 3 bases and J by 5 bases. The CDR3 spans 17 residues. DNA of the CDR3: TGTGCCAGTAGTATTGATCTGGAACAGGGGGGTACCGGGGAGCTGTTTTTT. This gives the protein CASSIDLEQGGTGELFF. The full variable domain, rest sourced from reference TRBV19 and TRBJ2-2, is DGGITQSPKYLFRKEGQNVTLSCEQNLNHDAMYWYRQDPGQGLRLIYYSQIVNDFQKGDIAEGYSVSREKKESFPLTVTSAQKNPTAFYLCASSIDLEQGGTGELFFGEGSRLTVL.

This chain uses TRBV27 with TRBJ2-1; TRBD2 agrees at 8 bases. The CDR3 spans 14 residues. Germline V gene sequence: CDR1 MNHEY, CDR2 SMNVEV (reference sequence). Trimming cost V 8 bases and J 6 bases; bases outside gene matches: 9. This CDR3 reads CASRPGLEFNEQFF. CDR3 DNA: TGTGCCAGCCGACCGGGACTAGAGTTCAATGAGCAGTTCTTC.

The V call is TRBV5-5, the J call TRBJ2-7, with D unclear. Germline CDR1 SGHKS, CDR2 YYEKEE (reference sequence). V was cut by 4 bases and J by 2 bases, with 16 bases left in between. The CDR3 sequence is 15 residues long. CDR3 sequence: CASSPDLGVTYEQYF. CDR3 in DNA: TGTGCCAGCAGCCCGGACCTTGGGGTTACCTACGAGCAGTACTTC. The full variable domain, with the rest looked up from reference TRBV5-5 and TRBJ2-7, is DAGVTQSPTHLIKTRGQQVTLRCSPISGHKSVSWYQQVLGQGPQFIFQYYEKEERGRGNFPDRFSARQFPNYSSELNVNALLLGDSALYLCASSPDLGVTYEQYFGPGTRLTVT.

The CDR3 here is CASSLESHHTEAFF. For the CDR3, the DNA is TGTGCCAGCAGCTTGGAGAGTCACCACACTGAAGCTTTCTTT. The chain carries TRBV5-8 and TRBJ1-1, with unresolved D. The V end was cut by 0 bases, the J end by 3 bases, with 9 bases between. The V gene's germline CDR1 is SGHTS and CDR2 YDEGEE. The CDR3 consists of 14 residues.

In the case of this clone: The CDR3 end shows no conserved phenylalanine or tryptophan, and so a read error is likely. No DNA is shown, since the ends of the CDR3 on it are uncertain; the CDR3 is the one TCRdb lists. The chain links TRBV27 to TRBJ1-2; the listed D gene, TRBD1, was not tested against the DNA. 13 amino acids form the CDR3, both terminal residues included. In germline, CDR1 is MNHEY, CDR2 SMNVEV (reference sequence). The CDR3 spells CASSLLGTGSSDY.

The chain couples TRBV2 to TRBJ2-5; D is possibly TRBD1 or TRBD2 (6 bases each). With 3 bases removed from V and 3 bases from J, the gap between germline ends came to 29 bases. CDR3 length: 20 residues. Germline loops: CDR1 SNHLY, CDR2 FYNNEI. In DNA form, the CDR3 reads TGTGCCAGCAGTGACCTCGAAGGAGGGGGTACTCAAGATCAAGAAGAGACCCAGTACTTC. As protein: CASSDLEGGGTQDQEETQYF.

The genes are TRBV6-6 and TRBJ2-2; D gene uncertain. V lost 5 bases and J 14 bases, leaving 9 bases between the germline ends. This CDR3 has 10 residues. Germline values: CDR1 MNHNY, CDR2 SVGAGI (reference sequence). CDR3 in DNA: TGTGCCAGCAGTCTAGAAGTACTGTTTTTT. Translating it yields CASSLEVLFF.

The table lists this clone with a count of one. The sample contains more than one DNA sequence encoding this CDR3. The V and J genes are TRBV6-1 and TRBJ2-7; tentative D call: TRBD1 (5 bases). V was shortened by 3 bases and J by 2 bases, with 8 bases between the two germline ends. Germline lookup yields CDR1 MNHNS and CDR2 SASEGT. The CDR3 consists of 13 residues. The CDR3 region has the DNA TGTGCCAGCAGTGATAGGGGCCCCTACGAGCAGTACTTC. Its translation is CASSDRGPYEQYF.

The chain combines TRBV30 with TRBJ2-1; 7 nucleotides line up with TRBD2. The germline gives CDR1 GTSNPN, CDR2 SVGIG (reference sequence). The CDR3 is 13 residues long. As DNA, the CDR3 is TGTGGCGTTTTGACTAGCACCTACAATGAGCAGTTCTTC. Its protein is CGVLTSTYNEQFF. Full variable domain (outside the CDR3, taken from reference TRBV30 and TRBJ2-1): SQTIHQWPATLVQPVGSPLSLECTVEGTSNPNLYWYRQAAGRGLQLLFYSVGIGQISSEVPQNLSASRPQDRQFILSSKKLLLSDSGFYLCGVLTSTYNEQFFGPGTRLTVL.

This chain links TRBV7-9 with TRBJ2-1; 10 nucleotides match TRBD2. The CDR3 is 15 amino acids. Germline values: CDR1 SEHNR, CDR2 FQNEAQ (reference sequence). V lost 4 bases to trimming and J lost 4 bases; unmatched junction nucleotides: 4. DNA of the CDR3: TGTGCCAGCAGCTCCCTAGCGGGGGAGTACAATGAGCAGTTCTTC. It codes for CASSSLAGEYNEQFF.

This clone was observed a single time. The V call is TRBV28, the J call TRBJ2-2; 7 bases are shared with TRBD1. With V trimmed by 7 bases and J by 9 bases, 11 bases remained unmatched. CDR3 size: 14 residues. Germline lookup yields CDR1 MDHEN and CDR2 SYDVKM. The CDR3 DNA reads TGTGCCAGCATGAGGGACAGTGAAGTAAGGGAGCTGTTTTTT. Protein product: CASMRDSEVRELFF.

The chain couples TRBV6-5 to TRBJ2-2; D assignment may be TRBD1 or TRBD2 (6 bases each). With 1 base removed from V and 6 bases from J, the gap between germline ends came to 15 bases. CDR3 size: 16 residues. Germline loops: CDR1 MNHEY, CDR2 SVGAGI. The DNA for the CDR3 is TGTGCCAGCAGTTACTTGGGGGGCGCTGGTCCCGGGGAGCTGTTTTTT. It translates to CASSYLGGAGPGELFF.

On this clone itself: Other DNA sequences in this sample translate to the same CDR3. The CDR3 coding sequence is TGTGCCAGCCGTCAACCAGAGGGCGAAAAACTGTTTTTT. Amino acid sequence: CASRQPEGEKLFF. The chain couples TRBV2 to TRBJ1-4; D is ambiguous. V lost 8 bases, J lost 8 bases, and 15 bases lay in between. Germline-derived CDR1 and CDR2 are SNHLY and FYNNEI. The length of the CDR3 is 13 residues. Based on the CDR3 plus reference TRBV2 and TRBJ1-4, the full variable domain is EPEVTQTPSHQVTQMGQEVILRCVPISNHLYFYWYRQILGQKVEFLVSFYNNEISEKSEIFDDQFSVERPDGSNFTLKIRSTKLEDSAMYFCASRQPEGEKLFFGSGTQLSVL.

The chain carries TRBV27 and TRBJ1-1; a weak D match, TRBD1 (5 bases). CDR1 and CDR2 from the germline V gene are MNHEY and SMNVEV (reference sequence). Between the trimmed V and J ends, which lost 8 bases and 7 bases, there was a span of 20 bases. This CDR3 contains 14 residues. CDR3 nucleotide sequence: TGTGCCAGCGGTCTAGGAGGGGCCGGGGGTGAAGCTTTCTTT. Translated, it gives CASGLGGAGGEAFF.

The table lists this clone with a count of one. Other DNA sequences within the sample encode an identical CDR3. The gene calls are TRBV7-9 and TRBJ2-5; no reliable D call. CDR1 and CDR2 from the germline V gene are SEHNR and FQNEAQ (reference sequence). V lost 1 base and J lost 1, with 7 bases in between. This CDR3 region has 14 residues. This CDR3 reads CASSLEASQETQYF. The CDR3, as DNA: TGTGCCAGCAGCTTAGAGGCAAGCCAAGAGACCCAGTACTTC. The variable domain in full, with the rest retrieved from reference TRBV7-9 and TRBJ2-5, is DTGVSQNPRHKITKRGQNVTFRCDPISEHNRLYWYRQTLGQGPEFLTYFQNEAQLEKSRLLSDRFSAERPKGSFSTLEIQRTEQGDSAMYLCASSLEASQETQYFGPGTRLLVL.

A remark on this clone: At the DNA level, this CDR3 is encoded by other sequences in the same sample as well. V is TRBV5-6 and J is TRBJ2-7; D uncertain. Trimming pared 2 bases from V and 2 bases from J, leaving 2 bases between. Germline CDR1 SGHDT, CDR2 YYEEEE. This CDR3 contains 11 residues. The CDR3 sequence: CASSLTYEQYF. DNA of the CDR3: TGTGCCAGCAGCTTAACCTACGAGCAGTACTTC.

The CDR3 is CASSPGLANTDTQYF. CDR3 coding DNA: TGTGCCAGCAGCCCTGGACTAGCGAACACAGATACGCAGTATTTT. The chain has TRBV7-9 and TRBJ2-3; 9 bases align to TRBD2. There are 15 residues in the CDR3. Germline V gene lookup returns CDR1 SEHNR and CDR2 FQNEAQ (reference sequence). V was pared by 5 bases and J by 2 bases, with 5 bases of the junction left unmatched.

The V and J genes are TRBV5-1 and TRBJ1-1; D is ambiguous. With 6 bases removed from V and 1 base from J, the gap between germline ends came to 13 bases. The CDR3 runs to 14 residues. Germline V gives CDR1 SGHRS, CDR2 YFSETQ. The CDR3 spells CASISTPGNTEAFF. CDR3 nucleotide sequence: TGCGCCAGCATCTCGACCCCGGGGAACACTGAAGCTTTCTTT.

The genes are TRBV10-3 and TRBJ1-4, with 7 bases identical to TRBD1. In germline, CDR1 is ENHRY, CDR2 SYGVKD. The V gene end was trimmed by 3 bases and the J gene end by 7 bases; junction bases not matched to a gene: 14. This CDR3 contains 17 residues. The CDR3 here is CAISDPSPTGAGEKLFF. CDR3 sequence (DNA): TGTGCCATCAGTGATCCTTCTCCAACAGGGGCCGGTGAAAAACTGTTTTTT.

This sequence joins TRBV13 and TRBJ1-4; D is perhaps TRBD1 (5 bases). CDR3 length: 14 amino acids. Germline V CDR1 and CDR2: PRHDT, FYEKMQ (reference sequence). Trimming shortened V by 3 bases and J by 7 bases, and 12 bases separated the two germline ends. CDR3 nucleotides: TGTGCCAGCAGCTTTTCCAGGGAAGGTGAAAAACTGTTTTTT. Its protein product is CASSFSREGEKLFF.

The gene calls are TRBV7-9 and TRBJ1-2; TRBD1 agrees at 7 bases. V trimming: 3 bases; J trimming: 0 bases; junction bases outside the gene matches: 4. The CDR3 is 15 residues long. Germline loops: CDR1 SEHNR, CDR2 FQNEAQ (reference sequence). The CDR3 coding sequence is TGTGCCAGCAGCTTGGAGACAGGGCCTAACTATGGCTACACCTTC. Translated: CASSLETGPNYGYTF.

This clone is a singleton in its sample. This same CDR3 is encoded by further DNA sequences in the sample. The chain recombines TRBV4-1 with TRBJ2-2; TRBD1 or TRBD2 may be the D gene (5 bases each). CDR3 length: 14 amino acids. Per the germline V gene, CDR1 is MGHRA and CDR2 is YSYEKL. Trimming removed 3 bases from V and 0 bases from J, with 5 bases in between. The CDR3 here is CASSQGANTGELFF. CDR3 sequence (DNA): TGCGCCAGCAGCCAGGGGGCGAACACCGGGGAGCTGTTTTTT.

A single count supports this clone. Within the sample, other DNA sequences also encode this same CDR3. The chain uses TRBV27 and TRBJ1-3, with a tentative D call TRBD1 (6 bases). Germline-derived CDR1 and CDR2 are MNHEY and SMNVEV (reference sequence). The germline V and J ends were trimmed by 5 bases and 0 bases, with 8 bases remaining between them. CDR3 length: 14 amino acids. CDR3 residues: CASSQTGSGNTIYF. CDR3 coding DNA: TGTGCCAGCAGTCAGACAGGCTCTGGAAACACCATATATTTT.

The rearrangement joins TRBV4-1 to TRBJ2-5; 9 nucleotides line up with TRBD2. Trimming removed 5 bases from V and 4 bases from J; junction bases left unmatched: 8. This CDR3 comprises 15 residues. CDR1 and CDR2 from the germline V gene are MGHRA and YSYEKL. This CDR3 reads CASSYSGSLAETQYF. CDR3 in DNA: TGCGCCAGCAGCTATAGCGGGAGTCTCGCAGAGACCCAGTACTTC.